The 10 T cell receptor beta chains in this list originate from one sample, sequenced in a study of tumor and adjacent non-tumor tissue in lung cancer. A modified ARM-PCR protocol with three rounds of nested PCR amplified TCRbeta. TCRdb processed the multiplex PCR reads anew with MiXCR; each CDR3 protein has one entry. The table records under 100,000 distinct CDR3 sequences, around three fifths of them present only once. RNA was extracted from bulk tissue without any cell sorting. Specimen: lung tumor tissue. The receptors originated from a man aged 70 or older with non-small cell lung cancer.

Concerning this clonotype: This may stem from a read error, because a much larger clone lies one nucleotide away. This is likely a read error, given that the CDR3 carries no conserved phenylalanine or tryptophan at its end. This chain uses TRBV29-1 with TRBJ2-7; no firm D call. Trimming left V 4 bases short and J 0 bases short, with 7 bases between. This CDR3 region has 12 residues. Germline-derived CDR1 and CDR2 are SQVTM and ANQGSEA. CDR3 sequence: CSVALGSYEQYL. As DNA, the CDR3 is TGCAGCGTTGCTCTGGGCTCCTACGAGCAGTACTTA.

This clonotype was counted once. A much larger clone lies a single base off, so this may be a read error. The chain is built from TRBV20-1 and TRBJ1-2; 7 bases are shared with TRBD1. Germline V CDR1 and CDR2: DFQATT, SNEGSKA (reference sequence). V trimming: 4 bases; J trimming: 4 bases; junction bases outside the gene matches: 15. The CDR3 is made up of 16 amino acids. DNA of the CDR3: TGCAGTGCTACATCCGGGACAGTGGGTGTAGGCTATGGCTACACCTTC. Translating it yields CSATSGTVGVGYGYTF.

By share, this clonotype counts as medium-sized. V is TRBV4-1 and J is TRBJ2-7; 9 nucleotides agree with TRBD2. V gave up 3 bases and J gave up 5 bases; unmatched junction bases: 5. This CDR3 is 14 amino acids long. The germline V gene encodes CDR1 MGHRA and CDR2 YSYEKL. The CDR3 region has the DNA TGCGCCAGCAGCCATGTAGCGGGAGTGGACGAGCAGTACTTC. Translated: CASSHVAGVDEQYF.

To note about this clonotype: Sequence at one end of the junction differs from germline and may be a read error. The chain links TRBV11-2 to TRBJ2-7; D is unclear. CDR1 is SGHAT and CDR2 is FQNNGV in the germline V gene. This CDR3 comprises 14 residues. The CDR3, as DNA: TGTGCCAGTAGCTTAGTTCCCAGCTCCTACGACCAGTACTTC. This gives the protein CASSLVPSSYDQYF.

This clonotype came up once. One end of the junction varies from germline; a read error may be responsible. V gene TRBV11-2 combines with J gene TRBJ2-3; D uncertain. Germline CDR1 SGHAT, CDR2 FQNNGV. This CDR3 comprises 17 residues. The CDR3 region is CASNPKRAGILIDTQYF. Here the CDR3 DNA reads TGCGCCAGTAACCCCAAACGTGCAGGAATTCTCATAGATACACAGTATTTT.

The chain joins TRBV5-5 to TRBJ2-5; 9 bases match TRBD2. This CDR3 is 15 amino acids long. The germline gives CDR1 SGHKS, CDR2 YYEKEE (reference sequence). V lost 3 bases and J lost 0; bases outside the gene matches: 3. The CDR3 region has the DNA TGTGCCAGCAGCTGGACTAGCGCATACCAAGAGACCCAGTACTTC. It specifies CASSWTSAYQETQYF.

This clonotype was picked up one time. CDR3 region: CASSTTGRGCYNSPLHF. CDR3 sequence (DNA): TGTGCCAGCAGTACGACAGGGAGGGGGTGTTATAATTCACCCCTCCACTTT. The chain combines TRBV11-2 with TRBJ1-6; 7 bases are a match to TRBD1. The CDR3 length is 17 residues. J lost 4 bases, V lost 6 bases, and 12 bases had no gene match. Germline CDR1 SGHAT, CDR2 FQNNGV.

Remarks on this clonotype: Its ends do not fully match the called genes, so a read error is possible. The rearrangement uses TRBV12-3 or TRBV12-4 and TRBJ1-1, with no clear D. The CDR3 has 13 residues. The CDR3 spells CASSFRIGEEAFF. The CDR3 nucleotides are TGTGCTAGCAGTTTTAGGATAGGAGAGGAAGCTTTCTTT.

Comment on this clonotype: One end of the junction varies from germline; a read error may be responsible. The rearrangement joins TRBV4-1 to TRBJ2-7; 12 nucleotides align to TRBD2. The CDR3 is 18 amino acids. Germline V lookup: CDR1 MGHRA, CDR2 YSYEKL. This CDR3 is CASSPTRTSGTLSYVQYF. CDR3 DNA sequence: TGCGCCAGCAGCCCGACTCGGACTAGCGGGACACTCTCCTACGTGCAGTACTTC.

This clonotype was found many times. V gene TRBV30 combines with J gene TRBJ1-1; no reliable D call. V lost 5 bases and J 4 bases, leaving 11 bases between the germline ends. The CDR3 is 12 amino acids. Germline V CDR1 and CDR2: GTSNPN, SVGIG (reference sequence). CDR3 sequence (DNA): TGTGCCTGGGGAGGGCGTGTCACTGAAGCTTTCTTT. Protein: CAWGGRVTEAFF. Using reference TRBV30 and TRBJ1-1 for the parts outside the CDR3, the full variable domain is SQTIHQWPATLVQPVGSPLSLECTVEGTSNPNLYWYRQAAGRGLQLLFYSVGIGQISSEVPQNLSASRPQDRQFILSSKKLLLSDSGFYLCAWGGRVTEAFFGQGTRLTVV.